This T cell receptor (beta chain) was found in a study of T cell clonality in common variable immunodeficiency. Study-wide points: The cause of increased CVID clonality remains unclear without subpopulation sequencing. Fewer deletions and N-nucleotide insertions were reportedly seen in common variable immunodeficiency TCR beta sequences. Compared with controls, CVID subjects had fewer shared TCRbeta clones.

Repertoires were generated with immunoSEQ multiplex PCR, while TCRdb's copy carries only in-frame clones and drops some. The sample contains approximately 5,300 clones, none of them singletons. CDR3 length equals 12 residues. Trimming cost V 10 bases and J 2 bases, with 12 bases left between them. Germline V gene data show CDR1 as MDHEN and CDR2 as SYDVKM. This clone was seen many times. No antigen is known for it. The CDR3 end lies 3 residues beyond the end of the read and is filled in from the germline J gene. The sample was peripheral blood mononuclear cells. This rearrangement joins TRBV28 to TRBJ2-7; possibly TRBD1 for D (6 bases). This receptor was obtained from a human donor with common variable immunodeficiency. CDR3 DNA (partial): TGTGCCACCCGGGACAACGCCTACGAG. This encodes CATRDNAYE. The whole CDR3 sequence reads CATRDNAYEQYF.